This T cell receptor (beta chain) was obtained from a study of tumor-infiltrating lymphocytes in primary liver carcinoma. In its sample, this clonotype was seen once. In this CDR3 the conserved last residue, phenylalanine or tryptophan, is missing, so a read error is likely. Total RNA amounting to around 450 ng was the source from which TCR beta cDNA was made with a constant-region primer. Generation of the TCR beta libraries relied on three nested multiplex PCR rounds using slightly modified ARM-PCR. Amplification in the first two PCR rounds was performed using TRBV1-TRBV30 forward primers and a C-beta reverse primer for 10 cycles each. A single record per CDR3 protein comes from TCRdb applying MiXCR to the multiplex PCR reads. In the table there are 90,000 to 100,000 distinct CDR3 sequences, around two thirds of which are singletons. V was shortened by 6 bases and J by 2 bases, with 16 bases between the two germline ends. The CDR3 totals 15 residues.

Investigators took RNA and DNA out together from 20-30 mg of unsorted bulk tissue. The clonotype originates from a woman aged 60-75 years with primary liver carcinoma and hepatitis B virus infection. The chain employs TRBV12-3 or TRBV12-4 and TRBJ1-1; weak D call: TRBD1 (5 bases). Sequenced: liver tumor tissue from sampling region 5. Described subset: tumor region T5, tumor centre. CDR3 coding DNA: TGTGCCAGCAGACCTGACAGATGCGACAACACTGAAGCTTTCTTA. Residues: CASRPDRCDNTEAFL.